This TCR beta chain derives from a study of control samples from healthy donors and cancer patients. Libraries were prepared by immunoSEQ multiplex PCR; TCRdb keeps only in-frame clonotypes and omits some of them. The sample contains roughly 370,000 clones, 75% to 95% of which appear only once. This clone was seen a few times. Germline CDR1 is MNHEY and CDR2 is SVGAGI. Trimming stripped 6 bases from V and 7 bases from J, with 21 bases between. The CDR3 is 15 residues long. What was sequenced was PBMCs. This sequence joins TRBV6-5 and TRBJ2-5; D is possibly TRBD2 (5 bases). The TCR originated in a man aged 35-49 years with head and neck cancer. CDR3: CASSQLGPEEATQYF. The CDR3 nucleotides read TGTGCCAGCAGCCAACTCGGCCCTGAGGAGGCGACCCAGTACTTC.